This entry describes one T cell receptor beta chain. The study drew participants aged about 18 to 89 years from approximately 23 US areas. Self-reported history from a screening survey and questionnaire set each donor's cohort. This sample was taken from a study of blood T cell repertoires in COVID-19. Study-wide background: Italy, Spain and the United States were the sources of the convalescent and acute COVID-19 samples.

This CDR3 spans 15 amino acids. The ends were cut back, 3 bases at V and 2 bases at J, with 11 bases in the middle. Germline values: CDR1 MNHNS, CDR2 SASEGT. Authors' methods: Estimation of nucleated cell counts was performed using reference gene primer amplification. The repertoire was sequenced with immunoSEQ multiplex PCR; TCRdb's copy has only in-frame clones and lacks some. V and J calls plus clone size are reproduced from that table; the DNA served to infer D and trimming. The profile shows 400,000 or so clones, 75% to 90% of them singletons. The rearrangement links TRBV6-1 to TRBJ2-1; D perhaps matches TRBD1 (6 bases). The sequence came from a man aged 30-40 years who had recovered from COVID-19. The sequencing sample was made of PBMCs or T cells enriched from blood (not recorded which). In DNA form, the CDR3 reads TGTGCCAGCAGTGAGATACAGGGAGCCTACAATGAGCAGTTCTTC. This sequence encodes CASSEIQGAYNEQFF.